The following is a TCR beta chain sequence with its context. It lacks a known antigen. No per-base quality is available; no much larger clone lies one base away. The library was made by the immunoSEQ multiplex PCR assay. A mixture of 60 forward primers for TCR Vbeta segments and 13 reverse primers for TCR Jbeta segments was used in the multiplex PCR. A multiplex PCR assay on genomic DNA amplified the CDR3 region of rearranged TCR beta genes. On the Illumina HiSeq System, the amplified TCR beta libraries were sequenced as 87-base-pair reads. From the authors' description of their analysis: Across the roughly 670 repertoires, a later analysis counted roughly 84 million unique TCR beta chains, some 11 million of which were shared by at least two donors. To remove PCR and sequencing errors, raw reads were error-corrected and collapsed into unique sequences using a nearest-neighbor algorithm that merged closely related sequences. CDR3 sequences were aligned to IMGT reference sequences to assign V, D and J gene segments. For a sequence to be retained, a match of at least six nucleotides to both a V gene segment and a J gene segment was required. A rearrangement was called productive if the CDR3 had no stop codons and remained in frame with V and J, and every other rearrangement was called non-productive. CDR3 was defined according to IMGT convention as the region running from the second conserved V-encoded cysteine to the conserved J-encoded phenylalanine. Sequences without an unambiguous match to a single V gene segment were excluded from the earlier analysis of several hundred of the donors. An earlier analysis of 500 to 700 of the donors classified V segments as functional when productive rearrangements were above 56.7% and as segregating when the standard deviation between donors was above 5%. To diagnose cytomegalovirus status from the catalog of TCR beta chain sequences, a statistical classification framework was built. In a later analysis, V and J genes were assigned by comparing TCR nucleotide sequences against IMGT/GENE-DB human TR gene sequences. A later analysis assigned CDR3 sequences and most-parsimonious VDJ recombination scenarios with the TCRdist pipeline. In a later analysis, every TCR beta chain was defined by the combination of its CDR3 amino acid sequence and its V-gene family, and reads without a unique V-gene family were dropped. To address suspected cross-contamination and a sequencing artifact, a later analysis removed several hundred highly shared, low-generation-probability nucleotide sequences. In a later analysis, a clonal expansion index was calculated for each public chain from normalized within-repertoire ranks of inferred template counts. In a later analysis, generation probabilities were computed with a VDJ recombination model fitted to out-of-frame rearrangements, and the resulting probabilities were checked against IGoR. Hypergeometric tests were used in a later analysis to score TCR-TCR, TCR-HLA and TCR-CMV co-occurrence, with a repertoire-size bias correction applied to the TCR pairs. False discovery rates were estimated in a later analysis by permuting HLA or CMV assignments 20 times. A later analysis grouped co-occurring TCRs with DBSCAN, adding TCRdist sequence similarity when clustering within HLA-allele-positive subsets. For co-occurrence clustering, repertoires with fewer than 30,000 or more than 120,000 public chains were excluded, along with five repertoires with anomalous nucleotide sharing. TCRdb re-hosts the immuneACCESS table, in-frame sequences only. Its copies lack some clones; in the studies checked, an unresolved V gene accounts for under half of them, and the cause for the rest is not known. The V and J calls and the clone size are those of that table, but D and trimming were determined from the DNA. The sample includes 95,000 to 120,000 clones, with about 79% observed a single time. Roughly 2.6% of the sample comes from the top ten.

The germline V and J ends show losses of 3 bases and 3 bases respectively, and no gene match explains 7 bases of the junction. Per the germline V gene, MDHEN is the CDR1 and SYDVKM is the CDR2. Spanning cysteine to valine, the CDR3 consists of 15 amino acids. The sequence is cut down to CDR3 DNA, 45 bases in frame from base 1. The cohort comprised 550 to 700 healthy bone marrow donors. At the time of sampling, all cohort members were nominally healthy, though unrecorded immune exposures were likely present. The donor tested CMV seronegative and was one of the 352 seronegative cohort members. Every donor gave a peripheral blood sample, and the peripheral blood mononuclear cells from that sample were used for TCR beta sequencing. The Qiagen DNeasy Blood Extraction Kit was used to extract genomic DNA from the blood cell samples. This entry comes from a study of cytomegalovirus exposure and HLA in healthy donors (dated by TCRdb to the late 2010s). Regarding the study in general: In an earlier analysis of under 750 of the donors, 276 Gb of sequence data and about 110 million unique TCR beta sequences from roughly 180 million T cells were reported. An early release covering just under 650 HLA-typed donors comprised 300 to 350 gigabases of sequencing data and around 80 million unique TCR sequences. Of the 398 genotyped donors, around 81% fell in the genetic ancestry cluster associated with self-reported Caucasian donors. The study aimed to test whether signatures of past pathogen exposure could be identified by cataloging public T cell receptors. Using immunosequencing, the study profiled T cell repertoires from around 670 subjects and related those repertoires to cytomegalovirus serostatus. In addition to the first cohort of 666 subjects, a separate validation cohort of over 90 different subjects was used. The study combined high-throughput TCR immunosequencing, statistical association of individual TCRs with disease status, and machine learning to predict cytomegalovirus infection status. A later analysis re-examined previously published TCR beta repertoires from over 500 donors and added high-resolution HLA genotyping to investigate patterns of TCR occurrence. The later analysis used no new phenotypic data to find candidate immune exposures, relying instead on TCR beta sequences and their occurrence across donors. An earlier analysis of approximately 640 of the donors applied high-throughput TCR beta sequencing to assess whether each TCR beta V gene segment acted as functional or pseudogenic. Donor age, sex, ethnicity and CMV serostatus were collected together with the repertoire data. In a later genetic analysis, genome-wide SNP genotypes for about three fifths of the 666 donors were used, and that subset was treated as a discovery cohort. Every discovery cohort repertoire had been produced on one sequencing platform. Both class I and class II loci were covered by HLA typing, at four-digit resolution. The number of donors typed differed by locus, with roughly 620-640 for A, B, C, DRB1 and DQB1, 522 for DQA1, 600 to 610 for DPA1, and around 460 for DPB1. Because of strong linkage in the cohort, a few DR-DQ haplotypes were treated as single units for association and clustering. Across roughly 420 genotyped donors of the cohort, an average of roughly 250,000 unique TCR beta nucleotide sequences per donor were sequenced, and 15% to 20% of those sequences were non-productive.

General study outcomes and caveats: Roughly uniform sequencing depth across donors was assumed in presence/absence analyses, although this assumption may not hold. A few of the identified cytomegalovirus-associated TCR beta chains were confirmed in vitro to be specific for cytomegalovirus antigens. Several of the top co-occurrence clusters appeared to be linked to parvovirus B19, influenza, CMV and Epstein-Barr virus, according to a later analysis. A group of highly shared sequence variants was considered likely to be a technical artifact of the sequencing pipeline. Specific HLA alleles were associated with some 15,000 TCR beta sequences at a false discovery rate of 0.05 in a later analysis. Most CMV-associated TCR beta chains appeared to be HLA-restricted in a later analysis, and the HLA associations seemed to be driven largely by CMV exposure. Immune exposure information for the cohort was limited to CMV serostatus. The study listed 164 TCR beta chains as associated with cytomegalovirus. In a later analysis, TCR association rates were found to vary across HLA loci, with the most associated TCRs seen for DRB1 alleles and the fewest for HLA-C alleles. A further reported finding was that TCR beta sequences accurately predicted the HLA-A and HLA-B alleles for most subjects in the first cohort. Some IMGT-functional V segments, including TRBV6-2 and TRBV6-3, could not be told apart with the 87-base-pair reads, so those segments were excluded. In a later analysis, HLA-associated TCR beta chains showed more clonal expansion and lower generation probabilities than non-associated chains that were equally common. While some public TCRs were present in many individuals, most TCR sequences turned up only very rarely across donors. HLA typing was unavailable for some donors at each locus, so association tests used only the typed subset. In an earlier analysis of 587 of the donors, most TCR beta V segments appeared in productive rearrangements about 87% or about 30% of the time, broadly matching IMGT annotations. The classifier was reported to diagnose cytomegalovirus status with high specificity and sensitivity in both the original and validation cohorts. The cohort was sequenced for TCR beta chains only, and without alpha or paired-chain data the features that could be detected were limited. In a later genetic analysis, a missense DCLRE1C variant was associated with V-gene and J-gene trimming of TCR beta chains, and the association was replicated in an independent cohort. Compared with the 666-donor mean, donors in an Asian-associated ancestry cluster had fewer N-insertions in productive TCRs, according to a later genetic analysis. The authors suggested that the approach could potentially be extended to other disease states and immunological phenotypes. When HLA alleles, especially DR and DQ, strongly co-occurred, TCR associations were difficult to assign to individual alleles. Linkage disequilibrium might explain the correlated functional status among segregating V segments, but an unknown experimental factor could not be ruled out. Around 16 rarely observed V segments, including chromosome 9 orphons, were excluded from the earlier analysis of about 500 of the donors because counts were too low.

The chain is encoded by TRBV28 joined to TRBJ2-7; TRBD2 aligns with 8 central bases. This sequence was found in a young woman in good health and CMV-seronegative. The sample consisted of PBMCs. The DNA sequence is given as TGTGCCAGCAGTTTGGTAAGCGGGGGAGTCTACGAGCAGTACGTC. Translated, it reads CASSLVSGGVYEQYV.